The 32 T cell receptor beta chains below were found in one sample sequenced in a study of response to subunit inactivated influenza vaccine. TCRdb re-called the RT-PCR reads with MiXCR, one entry per CDR3 protein. Of about 500,000 distinct CDR3 sequences listed, roughly 7.9% are singletons. The specimen comprised PBMCs from blood, sampled less than 25 months after vaccination. These receptors were collected from a man between 50 and 70 years old who received an inactivated influenza vaccine.

This clonotype occurred many times. This chain links TRBV5-5 with TRBJ1-6; possible D gene TRBD1, 5 bases. The CDR3 runs to 13 residues. Trimming pared 7 bases from V and 8 bases from J, leaving 13 bases between. Per the germline V gene, CDR1 is SGHKS and CDR2 is YYEKEE (reference sequence). The CDR3 here is CASLRQPDSPLHF. DNA for the CDR3: TGTGCCAGCCTCAGACAGCCCGATTCACCCCTCCACTTT.

In its sample, this clonotype was seen a few times. The junction shows a germline mismatch at one end, possibly a read error. The chain joins TRBV4-1 to TRBJ2-2, with 9 bases aligning to TRBD1. Germline CDR1 MGHRA, CDR2 YSYEKL. The CDR3 sequence is 15 residues long. CDR3 sequence: CARSQDRGLAGELFF. DNA for the CDR3: TGCGCCCGCAGCCAAGACAGGGGGTTGGCCGGGGAGCTGTTTTTT.

This rearrangement joins TRBV9 to TRBJ1-2; a possible D gene is TRBD1 (6 bases). This CDR3 has 12 residues. The V gene lost 7 bases and the J gene lost 4 bases, with 11 bases spanning the gap. Germline V gene lookup returns CDR1 SGDLS and CDR2 YYNGEE. The CDR3 nucleotides read TGTGCCAGCCGGAGGGGGGTCTATGGCTACACCTTC. Residues: CASRRGVYGYTF.

Only a few counts were recorded for this clonotype. This rearrangement joins TRBV14 to TRBJ2-5; maybe TRBD2 (6 bases). Trimming took 3 bases from V and 4 from J, leaving 15 bases between them. The CDR3 sequence is 15 residues long. Germline CDR1 SGHDN, CDR2 FVKESK. The CDR3 DNA sequence: TGTGCCAGCAGCCAGATCGGGGGATTCCCAGAGACCCAGTACTTC. Its protein is CASSQIGGFPETQYF. The full variable domain, completed using reference TRBV14 and TRBJ2-5, is EAGVTQFPSHSVIEKGQTVTLRCDPISGHDNLYWYRRVMGKEIKFLLHFVKESKQDESGMPNNRFLAERTGGTYSTLKVQPAELEDSGVYFCASSQIGGFPETQYFGPGTRLLVL.

Of note for this clonotype: In this CDR3 the conserved last residue, phenylalanine or tryptophan, is missing, so a read error is likely. The chain links TRBV20-1 to TRBJ2-3, with 7 bases aligning to TRBD2. This CDR3 has 14 amino acids. After removal of 2 bases from V and 4 bases from J, the junction contained 6 bases not matched to a gene. Germline V gene lookup returns CDR1 DFQATT and CDR2 SNEGSKA (reference sequence). The CDR3 DNA reads TGCAGTGCTAGACCGGGACTACTCGCAGATACGCAGTATTCT. Its protein is CSARPGLLADTQYS.

This clonotype was seen at least ten times. The chain joins TRBV6-5 to TRBJ2-3; D unclear. Trimming took off 2 bases at V and 6 bases at J, with 12 bases between the two ends. The CDR3 has 14 residues. CDR1 and CDR2 from the germline V gene are MNHEY and SVGAGI. The CDR3 bases are TGTGCCAGCAGTTACAGCCCGACGCAGGATACGCAGTATTTT. It encodes CASSYSPTQDTQYF.

This clonotype has only a few counts. In this CDR3 the conserved last residue, phenylalanine or tryptophan, is missing, so a read error is likely. V and J are TRBV4-2 and TRBJ1-2; unclear D gene. The CDR3 extends over 15 amino acids. Germline V CDR1 and CDR2: LGHNA, YNFKEQ. V was trimmed by 0 bases and J by 0 bases, leaving 8 bases between them. The DNA of the CDR3 is TGTGCCAGCAGCCAAGAAGGCCAGTCTAACTATGGCTACACCCTC. Its translation is CASSQEGQSNYGYTL.

Ten or more counts support this clonotype. The chain joins TRBV5-1 to TRBJ2-7; a weak D match, TRBD2 (7 bases). The CDR3 is 15 amino acids. Trimming stripped 0 bases from V and 2 bases from J, with 12 bases between. Germline CDR1 SGHRS, CDR2 YFSETQ. As DNA, the CDR3 is TGCGCCAGCAGCTTGGGCGGGGGCGCCACCTACGAGCAGTACTTC. Translated, it gives CASSLGGGATYEQYF.

This clonotype has just a few counts. For the CDR3, the DNA is TGTGCCAGCAGCTTCAGCCGGACTAGTGAAACTGAGCAGTTCTTC. As protein: CASSFSRTSETEQFF. The rearrangement joins TRBV11-2 to TRBJ2-1; 7 bases are a match to TRBD2. CDR1 and CDR2 (germline): SGHAT, FQNNGV. CDR3 size: 15 residues. V shed 3 bases, J shed 9 bases, and the junction held 11 bases outside the gene matches.

The V gene is TRBV5-6, the J gene TRBJ2-4; TRBD1 matches 10 bases. The trim removed 3 bases at V and 12 bases at J, leaving 6 bases unmatched. There are 13 residues in the CDR3. The V gene's germline CDR1 is SGHDT and CDR2 YYEEEE. DNA for the CDR3: TGTGCCAGCAGCTCCGGGACAGGGGACAATCAGTACTTC. Its protein product is CASSSGTGDNQYF.

Ten or more counts support this clonotype. The chain joins TRBV5-1 to TRBJ1-2; no reliable D call. Germline CDR1 SGHRS, CDR2 YFSETQ. Trimming removed 3 bases from V and 4 bases from J, with 10 bases in between. This CDR3 has 13 residues. CDR3 DNA sequence: TGCGCCAGCAGCTACGGACGGCTCTATGGCTACACCTTC. Its translation: CASSYGRLYGYTF. Complete variable domain (other parts from reference TRBV5-1 and TRBJ1-2): KAGVTQTPRYLIKTRGQQVTLSCSPISGHRSVSWYQQTPGQGLQFLFEYFSETQRNKGNFPGRFSGRQFSNSRSEMNVSTLELGDSALYLCASSYGRLYGYTFGSGTRLTVV.

V gene TRBV6-1 combines with J gene TRBJ2-3; TRBD2 agrees at 10 bases. The CDR3 is made up of 16 amino acids. The ends lost 4 bases at V and 3 bases at J; junction bases unmatched: 7. Germline assignment: CDR1 MNHNS and CDR2 SASEGT. This chain's CDR3 is CASSGRAGGPTDTQYF. The CDR3 region has the DNA TGTGCCAGCAGTGGAAGAGCGGGGGGGCCAACAGATACGCAGTATTTT.

Many counts were recorded for this clonotype. The chain uses TRBV27 and TRBJ1-1, with D uncertain. V was clipped by 3 bases and J by 6 bases, with 11 bases between them. This CDR3 has 13 amino acids. Germline V gene lookup returns CDR1 MNHEY and CDR2 SMNVEV (reference sequence). The CDR3 reads CASSFVAGPEAFF. Written as DNA, the CDR3 is TGTGCCAGCAGTTTCGTCGCAGGACCTGAAGCTTTCTTT.

This clonotype came up many times. The chain recombines TRBV12-3 or TRBV12-4 with TRBJ2-4; D ambiguous. This CDR3 contains 15 residues. Trimming left V 3 bases short and J 0 bases short, with 9 bases between. CDR3 nucleotide sequence: TGTGCCAGCAGTTTTTCGACTCTAGCCAAAAACATTCAGTACTTC. Protein sequence: CASSFSTLAKNIQYF.

In its sample, this clonotype was seen many times. V usage is TRBV29-1 and J usage is TRBJ2-7; D is uncertain. Germline CDR1 reads SQVTM; CDR2 reads ANQGSEA. The CDR3 runs to 12 residues. V gave up 3 bases and J gave up 6 bases, with 12 bases separating them. This CDR3 reads CSVEYNTREQYF. The CDR3 DNA sequence: TGCAGCGTTGAGTACAATACGCGCGAGCAGTACTTC.

This chain connects TRBV28 to TRBJ1-2, with 7 bases fitting TRBD1. Germline V CDR1 and CDR2: MDHEN, SYDVKM. This CDR3 contains 13 residues. Unmatched junction bases numbered 4, after V lost 3 bases and J lost 6 bases. CDR3 DNA: TGTGCCAGCAGTTTTGTACAGGGGAATGGCTACACCTTC. Its protein product is CASSFVQGNGYTF.

The sample holds many counts of this clonotype. The chain employs TRBV5-1 and TRBJ2-7; 10 bases align to TRBD1. V lost 5 bases, J lost 7 bases, and 15 bases stayed unmatched. This CDR3 is built from 16 residues. Germline V gene sequence: CDR1 SGHRS, CDR2 YFSETQ. In nucleotides, the CDR3 is TGCGCCAGCAGTTCTCTTACCGGGACAGGGGTGGGAGAGCAGTACTTC. It translates to CASSSLTGTGVGEQYF.

With respect to this clonotype: With a much larger clone just one base away, this may be a read error. V is TRBV9 and J is TRBJ2-5; D is unclear. The length of the CDR3 is 14 residues. Germline lookup yields CDR1 SGDLS and CDR2 YYNGEE. In DNA form, the CDR3 reads TGTGCCCGCAGCCCGAATTGGGGCCAAGAGACCCAGTACTTC. Its protein is CARSPNWGQETQYF.

This clonotype was counted a few times. The chain's CDR3 is CASSPGTITEAFF. The DNA for the CDR3 is TGTGCCAGCAGTCCCGGGACAATCACTGAAGCTTTCTTT. The genes are TRBV12-3 or TRBV12-4 and TRBJ1-1; D is possibly TRBD1 (6 bases). The germline V and J ends were trimmed by 5 bases and 4 bases, with 11 bases remaining between them. CDR3 length: 13 residues.

This clonotype was found many times. CDR3 residues: CASSSSNSLERPDTQYF. The CDR3 coding sequence is TGTGCCAGCAGTTCCTCTAATTCGCTTGAACGGCCAGATACGCAGTATTTT. J is TRBJ2-3 and V is TRBV28; D gene uncertain. Trimming cost V 4 bases and J 4 bases, with 21 bases left between them. The germline V gene encodes CDR1 MDHEN and CDR2 SYDVKM. The CDR3 spans 17 residues.

This chain links TRBV29-1 with TRBJ1-1; 9 bases agree with TRBD1. The junction had 7 bases not matched to a gene; V was cut back by 7 bases and J by 4 bases. The V gene's germline CDR1 is SQVTM and CDR2 ANQGSEA. The CDR3 runs 13 residues. CDR3 residues: CSGHRGRGTEAFF. As DNA, the CDR3 is TGCAGCGGTCACAGGGGGCGAGGCACTGAAGCTTTCTTT. Looking up the rest from reference TRBV29-1 and TRBJ1-1 gives the full variable domain: SAVISQKPSRDICQRGTSLTIQCQVDSQVTMMFWYRQQPGQSLTLIATANQGSEATYESGFVIDKFPISRPNLTFSTLTVSNMSPEDSSIYLCSGHRGRGTEAFFGQGTRLTVV.

This clonotype was counted only a few times. The genes are TRBV7-9 and TRBJ2-2; D is perhaps TRBD2 (5 bases). CDR3 size: 16 residues. The germline V gene encodes CDR1 SEHNR and CDR2 FQNEAQ (reference sequence). V was pared by 5 bases and J by 6 bases, with 19 bases between. The CDR3 DNA reads TGTGCCAGCAGCCCGTTCAACATAGCGAATTCCGGGGAGCTGTTTTTT. Amino acid sequence: CASSPFNIANSGELFF.

This clonotype was picked up a small number of times. The chain uses TRBV29-1 and TRBJ2-1; D uncertain. The V gene lost 3 bases and the J gene lost 3 bases, with 3 bases spanning the gap. This CDR3 has 11 amino acids. CDR1 SQVTM and CDR2 ANQGSEA come from the germline V gene. CDR3 DNA: TGCAGCGTTGATAACTACAATGAGCAGTTCTTC. It yields the protein CSVDNYNEQFF.

This clonotype was observed a handful of times. The chain couples TRBV7-9 to TRBJ2-1, with D unresolved. Germline loops: CDR1 SEHNR, CDR2 FQNEAQ (reference sequence). The CDR3 spans 14 residues. V shed 1 base and J shed 6 bases, with 10 bases lying between them. This CDR3 reads CASSLGPSSNEQFF. CDR3 DNA: TGTGCCAGCAGCTTAGGTCCTTCCAGCAATGAGCAGTTCTTC.

This clonotype has a handful of counts. The chain is built from TRBV7-9 and TRBJ2-5; TRBD2 is a possible D gene (6 bases). Between the trimmed V and J ends, which lost 0 bases and 2 bases, there was a span of 10 bases. Per the germline V gene, CDR1 is SEHNR and CDR2 is FQNEAQ (reference sequence). The CDR3 covers 15 residues. CDR3 coding DNA: TGTGCCAGCAGCTTAGCAATCGGGACTCAAGAGACCCAGTACTTC. Residues: CASSLAIGTQETQYF. Supplemented by reference TRBV7-9 and TRBJ2-5, the full variable domain reads DTGVSQNPRHKITKRGQNVTFRCDPISEHNRLYWYRQTLGQGPEFLTYFQNEAQLEKSRLLSDRFSAERPKGSFSTLEIQRTEQGDSAMYLCASSLAIGTQETQYFGPGTRLLVL.

In its sample, this clonotype was seen many times. The chain joins TRBV5-1 to TRBJ2-1; no firm D call. The germline V gene encodes CDR1 SGHRS and CDR2 YFSETQ. The CDR3 runs to 12 residues. V lost 5 bases, J lost 6 bases, and 9 bases lay in between. In DNA form, the CDR3 reads TGCGCCAGCAGTATTGAAGTCAATGAGCAGTTCTTC. Translated, it gives CASSIEVNEQFF.

In regard to this clonotype: A read error may explain this, as a much larger clone is one base away. The chain carries TRBV28 and TRBJ2-7; no clear D gene. The CDR3 loop spans 10 amino acids. CDR1 is MDHEN, CDR2 SYDVKM, per germline. The CDR3 DNA is TGTGCCGGCAGTTTCACCGAGCAGTACTTC. The encoded protein is CAGSFTEQYF.

A few counts support this clonotype. The chain has TRBV6-1 and TRBJ1-2, with TRBD1 as a possible D gene (5 bases). Germline CDR1 and CDR2: MNHNS and SASEGT. V dropped 8 bases and J dropped 5 bases, with 15 bases sitting between them. The CDR3 sequence is 13 residues long. The CDR3 nucleotides read TGTGCCAGCGGCAACGGGGACCTTTATGGCTACACCTTC. Encoded protein: CASGNGDLYGYTF.

V gene TRBV7-2 combines with J gene TRBJ2-7; D ambiguous. Trimming pared 0 bases from V and 3 bases from J, leaving 9 bases between. The CDR3 has 14 residues. Germline assignment: CDR1 SGHTA and CDR2 FQGNSA. CDR3 sequence reads: CASSLAGNLYEQYF. CDR3 coding DNA: TGTGCCAGCAGCTTAGCGGGGAACCTCTACGAGCAGTACTTC.

At least ten counts were recorded for this clonotype. This rearrangement joins TRBV4-1 to TRBJ1-5; a weak D match, TRBD1 (6 bases). This CDR3 comprises 16 residues. Germline V gives CDR1 MGHRA, CDR2 YSYEKL. Trimming removed 2 bases from V and 1 base from J, with 12 bases in between. CDR3 coding DNA: TGCGCCAGCAGCCAACTGGGACAACCGAGCAATCAGCCCCAGCATTTT. This sequence encodes CASSQLGQPSNQPQHF.

This clonotype was seen a few times. The CDR3 DNA is TGTGCCAGCACCCTGGCGGGGGCCGGAACCACCGGGGAGCTGTTTTTT. This encodes CASTLAGAGTTGELFF. V usage is TRBV7-8 and J usage is TRBJ2-2; TRBD2 is a possible D gene (7 bases). V was trimmed by 7 bases and J by 4 bases, leaving 19 bases between them. The CDR3 extends over 16 amino acids. CDR1 is SGHVS and CDR2 is FQNEAQ in the germline V gene.

This clonotype has at least ten counts. The chain couples TRBV20-1 to TRBJ1-1; TRBD1 might be the D (5 bases). Trimming stripped 5 bases from V and 4 bases from J, with 14 bases between. The CDR3 contains 13 residues. The V gene's germline CDR1 is DFQATT and CDR2 SNEGSKA (reference sequence). CDR3 sequence: CSAPGGVSTEAFF. CDR3 sequence (DNA): TGCAGTGCTCCTGGGGGGGTTAGCACTGAAGCTTTCTTT.